The 30 T cell receptor beta chains listed next were all sequenced from one sample in a study of shared T cell receptors in the human thymus. TCRdb's copy holds only in-frame clones and misses some; the assay was immunoSEQ multiplex PCR. Of some 720,000 clones in the sample, roughly 88% were seen once. These data are also associated with another study on human thymus T cells.

Material for sequencing was thymocytes. These receptors originate from a boy under three years old with a congenital heart defect.

The gene calls are TRBV28 and TRBJ2-2; 8 bases fit TRBD2. Trimming took 5 bases from V and 6 from J; bases not matched to a gene: 8. Germline V lookup: CDR1 MDHEN, CDR2 SYDVKM. The CDR3 is 15 residues long. The CDR3 is CASSRAQRESGELFF. The CDR3 DNA reads as TGTGCCAGCAGTCGCGCCCAGCGGGAGTCCGGGGAGCTGTTTTTT.

This chain connects TRBV6-5 to TRBJ2-1; 9 positions match TRBD2. Germline CDR1 reads MNHEY; CDR2 reads SVGAGI. The length of the CDR3 is 15 residues. The trim removed 8 bases at V and 0 bases at J, leaving 5 bases unmatched. Written as DNA, the CDR3 is TGTGCCAGCTACCATAGCGGGAGCTCCTACAATGAGCAGTTCTTC. The encoded protein is CASYHSGSSYNEQFF.

CDR3 sequence: CAWSETPGLADNEQFF. In DNA, the CDR3 is TGTGCCTGGAGTGAAACGCCGGGACTAGCGGACAATGAGCAGTTCTTC. This sequence joins TRBV30 and TRBJ2-1; TRBD2 aligns across 11 bases. The CDR3 runs 16 residues. Germline loops: CDR1 GTSNPN, CDR2 SVGIG (reference sequence). The V segment lost 1 base and the J segment 5 bases; nucleotides outside the gene matches: 7.

The V gene is TRBV29-1, the J gene TRBJ2-1; 10 nucleotides agree with TRBD2. Germline V gives CDR1 SQVTM, CDR2 ANQGSEA. The CDR3 sequence is 14 residues long. The V segment lost 4 bases and the J segment 4 bases; nucleotides outside the gene matches: 4. The CDR3 sequence: CSVGRLAGYNEQFF. The CDR3 DNA sequence: TGCAGCGTTGGAAGACTAGCGGGTTACAATGAGCAGTTCTTC.

The rearrangement joins TRBV7-7 to TRBJ2-5, with TRBD1 identical over 8 bases. From germline, CDR1 is SSHAT and CDR2 FNYEAQ (reference sequence). V shed 5 bases and J 2 bases; nucleotides not matched to a gene: 7. There are 15 residues in the CDR3. CDR3 DNA: TGTGCCAGCAGCCCGTCAGGACAGGGACAAGAGACCCAGTACTTC. It yields the protein CASSPSGQGQETQYF.

The rearrangement links TRBV11-2 to TRBJ2-7; 10 nucleotides match TRBD2. This CDR3 has 15 residues. The germline CDR1 and CDR2 sequences are SGHAT and FQNNGV. Trimming at V came to 6 bases and at J to 7 bases, leaving 12 bases not matched to a gene. Written as DNA, the CDR3 is TGTGCCAGCAGATATCTAGCGGGAGTTCGGTGGGAGCAGTACTTC. It specifies CASRYLAGVRWEQYF. Variable domain in full (rest from reference TRBV11-2 and TRBJ2-7): EAGVAQSPRYKIIEKRQSVAFWCNPISGHATLYWYQQILGQGPKLLIQFQNNGVVDDSQLPKDRFSAERLKGVDSTLKIQPAKLEDSAVYLCASRYLAGVRWEQYFGPGTRLTVT.

The chain recombines TRBV9 with TRBJ2-7; 11 positions agree with TRBD2. The CDR3 contains 16 residues. The V segment lost 7 bases and the J segment 4 bases; nucleotides outside the gene matches: 13. Germline loops: CDR1 SGDLS, CDR2 YYNGEE. The CDR3 DNA reads as TGTGCCAGCGCCCGGGGTAGCGGGAGGGAGGTGTACGAGCAGTACTTC. This sequence encodes CASARGSGREVYEQYF.

This chain uses TRBV5-1 with TRBJ2-5; 10 bases fit TRBD2. In germline, CDR1 is SGHRS, CDR2 YFSETQ. V dropped 4 bases and J dropped 5; count of bases not matched to a gene: 14. The CDR3 contains 17 residues. The CDR3 protein is CASSTALGSGRAETQYF. The CDR3 DNA reads TGCGCCAGCAGCACGGCCCTGGGGAGCGGGAGGGCCGAGACCCAGTACTTC.

This clone was recorded only once. The chain carries TRBV5-1 and TRBJ2-7, with 11 nucleotides matching TRBD2. Germline values: CDR1 SGHRS, CDR2 YFSETQ. V shed 0 bases and J 2 bases; nucleotides not matched to a gene: 16. This CDR3 is built from 20 residues. The CDR3 protein is CASSLATGEHRLAGTYEQYF. In DNA form, the CDR3 reads TGCGCCAGCAGCTTGGCCACGGGGGAACACCGACTAGCGGGGACCTACGAGCAGTACTTC.

V and J are TRBV5-4 and TRBJ2-1; TRBD1 might be the D (5 bases). The germline CDR1 and CDR2 sequences are SGHNT and YYREEE (reference sequence). This CDR3 contains 16 residues. V shed 1 base and J shed 5 bases, with 16 bases lying between them. This CDR3 is CASSLPIRGIDNEQFF. CDR3 sequence (DNA): TGTGCCAGCAGCTTGCCAATTAGGGGAATTGACAATGAGCAGTTCTTC.

The V gene is TRBV4-2, the J gene TRBJ2-1; TRBD2 matches 14 bases. The CDR3 is made up of 21 amino acids. Germline assignment: CDR1 LGHNA and CDR2 YNFKEQ. Trimming removed 2 bases from V and 2 bases from J; junction bases left unmatched: 14. CDR3 region: CASSQTPPTSGRGSPYNEQFF. The CDR3 nucleotides read TGTGCCAGCAGCCAAACCCCCCCGACTAGCGGGAGGGGATCCCCCTACAATGAGCAGTTCTTC.

The chain has TRBV2 and TRBJ2-7; 11 bases match TRBD2. This CDR3 has 14 residues. V lost 5 bases, J lost 2 bases, and 2 bases stayed unmatched. Germline assignment: CDR1 SNHLY and CDR2 FYNNEI. The CDR3 spells CASSRGLAAYEQYF. As DNA, the CDR3 is TGTGCCAGCAGTAGGGGACTAGCGGCCTACGAGCAGTACTTC. Combining the CDR3 with reference TRBV2 and TRBJ2-7 gives the whole variable domain EPEVTQTPSHQVTQMGQEVILRCVPISNHLYFYWYRQILGQKVEFLVSFYNNEISEKSEIFDDQFSVERPDGSNFTLKIRSTKLEDSAMYFCASSRGLAAYEQYFGPGTRLTVT.

V gene TRBV7-8 combines with J gene TRBJ2-5, with D possibly matching TRBD2 (6 bases). The CDR3 runs to 15 residues. Germline lookup yields CDR1 SGHVS and CDR2 FQNEAQ. Trimming removed 7 bases at V and 1 base at J, with 16 bases between. The CDR3 DNA reads as TGTGCCAGCAACCTAGAAGCGGGCCCCCAAGAGACCCAGTACTTC. It yields the protein CASNLEAGPQETQYF.

The chain joins TRBV11-2 to TRBJ2-7; tentative D call: TRBD2 (7 bases). The germline V and J ends were trimmed by 0 bases and 6 bases, with 18 bases remaining between them. This CDR3 is built from 16 residues. Germline V lookup: CDR1 SGHAT, CDR2 FQNNGV. CDR3: CASSLEGEAGQGEQYF. The CDR3 DNA sequence: TGTGCCAGCAGCTTAGAGGGGGAAGCGGGACAAGGCGAGCAGTACTTC.

The rearrangement joins TRBV27 to TRBJ1-2, with 8 bases matching TRBD1. Germline V gene sequence: CDR1 MNHEY, CDR2 SMNVEV (reference sequence). The CDR3 contains 14 residues. The V segment lost 6 bases and the J segment 6 bases; nucleotides outside the gene matches: 9. CDR3 region: CASREQGVDDGYTF. The CDR3 bases are TGTGCCAGCAGGGAACAGGGGGTGGACGATGGCTACACCTTC.

This sequence joins TRBV5-1 and TRBJ2-1; D possibly corresponds to TRBD2 (5 bases). The CDR3 has 16 amino acids. V shed 0 bases and J shed 0 bases, with 10 bases lying between them. In germline, CDR1 is SGHRS, CDR2 YFSETQ. The CDR3 coding sequence is TGCGCCAGCAGCTTGGCGGACTCCAGCTCCTACAATGAGCAGTTCTTC. It specifies CASSLADSSSYNEQFF.

V is TRBV18 and J is TRBJ2-7; the D gene is possibly TRBD2 (6 bases). V was pared by 2 bases and J by 3 bases, with 14 bases between. The CDR3 is made up of 15 amino acids. CDR1 is KGHSH and CDR2 is LQKENI in the germline V gene. CDR3 loop: CASSPGGSLGYEQYF. The CDR3 nucleotides read TGTGCCAGCTCACCAGGAGGGTCCCTGGGCTACGAGCAGTACTTC. Together with reference TRBV18 and TRBJ2-7, the CDR3 gives the full variable domain: NAGVMQNPRHLVRRRGQEARLRCSPMKGHSHVYWYRQLPEEGLKFMVYLQKENIIDESGMPKERFSAEFPKEGPSILRIQQVVRGDSAAYFCASSPGGSLGYEQYFGPGTRLTVT.

This clone came up once. The genes are TRBV4-1 and TRBJ2-3; 10 bases fit TRBD2. CDR3 size: 16 residues. The V gene end was trimmed by 2 bases and the J gene end by 3 bases; junction bases not matched to a gene: 5. CDR1 and CDR2 (germline): MGHRA, YSYEKL. The CDR3 DNA reads as TGCGCCAGCAGCCAACCCGCTAGCGGGAGTACAGATACGCAGTATTTT. This sequence encodes CASSQPASGSTDTQYF.

A few counts support this clone. This sequence joins TRBV6-7 and TRBJ1-2; no definite D call. TRBV6-7 qualifies as an ORF whose function is uncertain. The V gene lost 5 bases and the J gene lost 6 bases, with 19 bases spanning the gap. This CDR3 is 15 amino acids long. CDR3 DNA: TGTGCCAGCAGTCGCCCAGCCTCCGGCGGGGATGGCTACACCTTC. Translating it yields CASSRPASGGDGYTF.

J is TRBJ2-7 and V is TRBV5-1; D may be TRBD2 (5 bases). This CDR3 comprises 15 residues. The ends were cut back, 4 bases at V and 0 bases at J, with 14 bases in the middle. Germline V lookup: CDR1 SGHRS, CDR2 YFSETQ. The CDR3 sequence is CASSQDSWSSYEQYF. As DNA, the CDR3 is TGCGCCAGCAGCCAGGACTCCTGGAGCTCCTACGAGCAGTACTTC.

The chain joins TRBV28 to TRBJ2-2; 11 bases line up with TRBD2. Germline assignment: CDR1 MDHEN and CDR2 SYDVKM. V trimming: 6 bases; J trimming: 3 bases; junction bases outside the gene matches: 6. The CDR3 has 16 amino acids. Here the CDR3 DNA reads TGTGCCAGCAGCCGCACTAGCGGGAGAGACACCGGGGAGCTGTTTTTT. It yields the protein CASSRTSGRDTGELFF.

This rearrangement joins TRBV19 to TRBJ2-7; D unresolved. The V and J ends lost 5 bases and 2 bases respectively, with 4 bases between them. Germline lookup yields CDR1 LNHDA and CDR2 SQIVND (reference sequence). CDR3 size: 11 residues. In DNA form, the CDR3 reads TGTGCCAGTAGTGGCCCCTACGAGCAGTACTTC. Encoded protein: CASSGPYEQYF.

This clone was seen only once. The chain employs TRBV19 and TRBJ2-1, with 7 positions matching TRBD2. Germline values: CDR1 LNHDA, CDR2 SQIVND (reference sequence). Trimming cost V 7 bases and J 0 bases; bases outside gene matches: 6. The CDR3 sequence is 15 residues long. The CDR3: CASNIGRSSYNEQFF. The CDR3 region has the DNA TGTGCCAGTAACATCGGGAGGTCCTCCTACAATGAGCAGTTCTTC.

About this clone: Other nucleotide sequences from this sample produce the same CDR3. The V gene is TRBV27, the J gene TRBJ1-1; possible D gene TRBD1, 5 bases. The CDR3 runs to 14 residues. CDR1 is MNHEY, CDR2 SMNVEV, per germline (reference sequence). Trimming cost V 3 bases and J 0 bases, with 8 bases left between them. Here the CDR3 reads CASSLRGLNTEAFF. DNA of the CDR3: TGTGCCAGCAGTTTGCGGGGGTTGAACACTGAAGCTTTCTTT.

This chain links TRBV18 with TRBJ2-3, with TRBD1 matching 7 bases. Germline loops: CDR1 KGHSH, CDR2 LQKENI. V trimming: 2 bases; J trimming: 10 bases; junction bases outside the gene matches: 12. The CDR3 is 15 amino acids. CDR3 region: CASSPRDSLWLAQYF. CDR3 nucleotide sequence: TGTGCCAGCTCACCAAGGGACAGTCTATGGTTAGCGCAGTATTTT.

The V call is TRBV4-1, the J call TRBJ1-4; no reliable D call. Per germline, CDR1 MGHRA and CDR2 YSYEKL. The CDR3 spans 17 residues. Between the trimmed V and J ends, which lost 0 bases and 5 bases, there was a span of 16 bases. CDR3 protein: CASSQETAPNENEKLFF. The DNA for the CDR3 is TGCGCCAGCAGCCAAGAAACAGCCCCCAACGAGAATGAAAAACTGTTTTTT.

The CDR3 DNA reads as TGTGCCAGCAGCTTCCCGGAAGGGGGCGCGGTCAAAAACATTCAGTACTTC. Translated, it gives CASSFPEGGAVKNIQYF. The rearrangement uses TRBV5-4 and TRBJ2-4; 7 positions match TRBD1. There are 17 residues in the CDR3. Germline CDR1 SGHNT, CDR2 YYREEE (reference sequence). Losses at the gene ends were 2 bases for V and 3 bases for J; bases not matched to a gene: 11. Combining the CDR3 with reference TRBV5-4 and TRBJ2-4 gives the whole variable domain ETGVTQSPTHLIKTRGQQVTLRCSSQSGHNTVSWYQQALGQGPQFIFQYYREEENGRGNFPPRFSGLQFPNYSSELNVNALELDDSALYLCASSFPEGGAVKNIQYFGAGTRLSVL.

The rearrangement links TRBV4-3 to TRBJ1-2, with D uncertain. From germline, CDR1 is LGHNA and CDR2 YSLEER. The CDR3 is 14 amino acids. Trimming took 0 bases from V and 3 from J, leaving 8 bases between them. CDR3 sequence: CASSQEAGDYGYTF. The CDR3, as DNA: TGCGCCAGCAGCCAAGAGGCCGGGGACTATGGCTACACCTTC.

This chain connects TRBV4-3 to TRBJ1-1, with 9 bases identical to TRBD1. This CDR3 spans 20 amino acids. Per germline, CDR1 LGHNA and CDR2 YSLEER. The V segment lost 5 bases and the J segment 1 base; nucleotides outside the gene matches: 20. The CDR3 region is CASSSGLGRDRVIPNTEAFF. CDR3 DNA sequence: TGCGCCAGCAGCTCAGGCCTTGGCCGGGACAGGGTTATCCCGAACACTGAAGCTTTCTTT.

The chain combines TRBV2 with TRBJ2-7, with TRBD2 matching 15 bases. Per germline, CDR1 SNHLY and CDR2 FYNNEI. The CDR3 covers 20 residues. Unmatched junction bases numbered 17, after V lost 3 bases and J lost 5 bases. Here the CDR3 reads CASSDMKGLAGGPGDHEQYF. CDR3 coding DNA: TGTGCCAGCAGTGATATGAAAGGACTAGCGGGAGGGCCGGGCGACCACGAGCAGTACTTC.